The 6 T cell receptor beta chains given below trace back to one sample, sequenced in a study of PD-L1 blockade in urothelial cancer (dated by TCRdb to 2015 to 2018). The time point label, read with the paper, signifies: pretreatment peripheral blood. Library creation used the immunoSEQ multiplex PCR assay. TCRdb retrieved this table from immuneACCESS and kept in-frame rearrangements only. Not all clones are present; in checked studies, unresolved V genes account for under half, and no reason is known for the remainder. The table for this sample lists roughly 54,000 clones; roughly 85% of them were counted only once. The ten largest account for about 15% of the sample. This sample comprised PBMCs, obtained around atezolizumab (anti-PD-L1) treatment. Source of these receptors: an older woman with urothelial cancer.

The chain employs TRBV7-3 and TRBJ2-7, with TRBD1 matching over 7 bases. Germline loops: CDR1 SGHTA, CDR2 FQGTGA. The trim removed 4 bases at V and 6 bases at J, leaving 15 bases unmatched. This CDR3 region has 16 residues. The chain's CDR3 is CASSSLDRFVFGEQYF. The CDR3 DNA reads TGTGCCAGCAGCTCCCTGGACAGGTTCGTTTTTGGCGAGCAGTACTTC.

The CDR3 DNA reads TGTGCCAGCAGTGAAAGGGGGCGAACTGAAGCTTTCTTT. It encodes CASSERGRTEAFF. V gene TRBV6-5 combines with J gene TRBJ1-1; the match to TRBD1 covers 7 bases. The CDR3 contains 13 residues. The junction had 5 bases not matched to a gene; V was cut back by 5 bases and J by 5 bases. From germline, CDR1 is MNHEY and CDR2 SVGAGI.

Here the CDR3 DNA reads TGTGCCAGCAGCTTAGCGATGCCAGGACTGGCTGAAGCTTTCTTT. Its protein product is CASSLAMPGLAEAFF. The V gene is TRBV7-2, the J gene TRBJ1-1; D uncertain. Trimming took 0 bases from V and 6 from J, leaving 14 bases between them. CDR3 size: 15 residues. CDR1 SGHTA and CDR2 FQGNSA come from the germline V gene.

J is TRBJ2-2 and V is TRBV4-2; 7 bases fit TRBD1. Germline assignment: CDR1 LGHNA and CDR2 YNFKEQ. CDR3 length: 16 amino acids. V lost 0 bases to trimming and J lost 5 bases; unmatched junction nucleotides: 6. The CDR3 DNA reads TGTGCCAGCAGCCAAGATGAGGGACAGAATACCGGGGAGCTGTTTTTT. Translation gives CASSQDEGQNTGELFF.

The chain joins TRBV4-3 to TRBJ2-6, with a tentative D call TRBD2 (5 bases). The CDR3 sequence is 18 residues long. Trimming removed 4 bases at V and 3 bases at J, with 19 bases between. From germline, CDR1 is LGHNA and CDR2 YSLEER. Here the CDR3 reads CASSPGRVGIGGANVLTF. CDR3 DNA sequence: TGCGCCAGCAGCCCCGGTCGGGTCGGGATCGGTGGGGCCAACGTCCTGACTTTC.

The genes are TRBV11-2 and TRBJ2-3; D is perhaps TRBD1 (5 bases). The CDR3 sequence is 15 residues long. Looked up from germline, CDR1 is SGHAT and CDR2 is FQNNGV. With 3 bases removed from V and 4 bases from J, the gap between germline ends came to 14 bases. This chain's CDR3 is CASSLSRAAADTQYF. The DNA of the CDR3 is TGTGCCAGCAGCTTGAGCAGGGCTGCGGCAGATACGCAGTATTTT.